This T cell receptor (beta chain) was documented in a study of blood T cell repertoires in COVID-19. Study overall: PBMCs, B-cell-depleted T cells, or T cells were the source of the cDNA or gDNA that made up the material.

Self-reported history from a screening survey and questionnaire set each donor's cohort. Cohort 3 recovered donors had two negative PCRs, clearance, or symptom resolution. Per the original methods: Amplification of reference gene primers provided the estimated nucleated cell counts. The assay was immunoSEQ multiplex PCR, and TCRdb's table has in-frame clones only and misses some. That table is the source of V, J and clone size, and D and trimming were worked out from the DNA. The repertoire consists of roughly 400,000 clones, with 80% to 90% occurring once and the leading ten covering more than 0.95%. The sample comprised PBMCs or T cells enriched from blood (not recorded which). This receptor was obtained from a man aged 30-40 years who had recovered from COVID-19.

The CDR3 DNA reads TGTGCCAGCAGCTTGGGGGCTGTCACAGATACGCAGTATTTT. It codes for CASSLGAVTDTQYF. The rearrangement joins TRBV27 to TRBJ2-3, with D possibly matching TRBD1 (6 bases). V gave up 6 bases and J gave up 2 bases, with 12 bases separating them. Germline V gene data show CDR1 as MNHEY and CDR2 as SMNVEV (reference sequence). The CDR3 covers 14 residues.